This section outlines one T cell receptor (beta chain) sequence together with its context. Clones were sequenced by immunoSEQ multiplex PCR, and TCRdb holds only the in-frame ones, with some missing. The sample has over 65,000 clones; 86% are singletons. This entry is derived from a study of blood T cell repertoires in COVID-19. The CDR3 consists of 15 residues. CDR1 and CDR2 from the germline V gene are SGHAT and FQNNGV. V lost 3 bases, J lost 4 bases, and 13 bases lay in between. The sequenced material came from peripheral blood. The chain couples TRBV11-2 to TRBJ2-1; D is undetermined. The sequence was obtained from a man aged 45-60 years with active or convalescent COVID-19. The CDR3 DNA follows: TGTGCCAGCAGCTTCCGCAGAACCACATACAATGAGCAGTTCTTC. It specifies CASSFRRTTYNEQFF.